This is a list of T cell receptor beta chains from one sample in a study of beta chain features in type 1 diabetes. Only in-frame clones appear in the TCRdb table, and some are missing; sequencing was by immunoSEQ multiplex PCR. The sample records 40,000 to 50,000 clones, over 50% being singletons. What was sequenced was Tregs from blood. These receptors all come from a man aged 25-40 years with type 1 diabetes. Some clones in this sample may be carry-over from other donors' samples. Each CDR3 is given with its conserved first and last residue. D genes are given only for firm matches. Size is omitted from some rows. Given values are once, few, many or a class for expanded clones.

v_gene,d_gene,abundance,j_gene,CDR3nt,CDR3aa
TRBV11-2,TRBD1,once,TRBJ1-3,TGTGCCAGCAGCGGACAGGGGGTCTCTGGAAACACCATATATTTT,CASSGQGVSGNTIYF
TRBV7-8,TRBD2,few,TRBJ2-3,TGTGCCAGCAGCGTCAGGGGGTCTAGCGGGGGTTCAGCAGATACGCAGTATTTT,CASSVRGSSGGSADTQYF
TRBV6-5,TRBD1,once,TRBJ1-2,TGTGCCAGCAGGACCCTCCACAGGGGAGATAATGGCTACACCTTC,CASRTLHRGDNGYTF
TRBV6-1,NA,NA,TRBJ1-5,TGTGCCAGCAGTGATTTAATCGGACCTAGCAGACAGCCCCAGCATTTT,CASSDLIGPSRQPQHF
TRBV6-1,TRBD2,NA,TRBJ2-3,TGTGCCACCAAGCCCCGGGGGGGGCCAGATACGCAGTATTTT,CATKPRGGPDTQYF
TRBV6-6,NA,NA,TRBJ1-2,TGTGCCAGCACTTGGGAGGGGCTAAACTATGGCTACACCTTC,CASTWEGLNYGYTF
TRBV12-5,TRBD2,NA,TRBJ2-3,TGTGCTAGTGGTTTGGCGTTGGCTAGCGGGGTCACAGATACGCAGTATTTT,CASGLALASGVTDTQYF
TRBV4-2,TRBD2,NA,TRBJ2-7,TGTGCCGAGCGGTTAGGACTAGCGGGCTCGTACTTC,CAERLGLAGSYF
TRBV29-1,NA,few,TRBJ1-1,TGCAGCGTTGAACGGTCGATGAACACTGAAGCTTTCTTT,CSVERSMNTEAFF
TRBV7-9,NA,NA,TRBJ1-4,TGTGCCAGCAGCTTCGTTCAGGGCTGGAGTGAAAAACTGTTTTTT,CASSFVQGWSEKLFF
TRBV5-4,NA,NA,TRBJ1-1,TGTGCCAGCAGTCGGGGGGGGGAAATGAACACTGAAGCTTTCTTT,CASSRGGEMNTEAFF
TRBV6-1,NA,few,TRBJ2-1,TGTGCCAGCAAGAATAGTTGGTATGAGCAGTTCTTC,CASKNSWYEQFF
TRBV30,NA,NA,TRBJ2-7,TGTGCCTGGAGTGTTGGTTCAGGGGTCTACTACGAGCAGTACTTC,CAWSVGSGVYYEQYF
TRBV6-5,NA,NA,TRBJ2-2,TGTGCCAGCAGTTACCCCACGTTCCGGGGGACCGGGGAGCTGTTTTTT,CASSYPTFRGTGELFF
TRBV7-8,TRBD2,once,TRBJ2-7,TGTGCCAGCAGCTCCAGACTAGCGGGGGGACATTACGAGCAGTACTTC,CASSSRLAGGHYEQYF
TRBV7-9,NA,NA,TRBJ1-2,TGTGCCAGCAGCTTAGAGGGCAGGGGAAGTGGCACCTTC,CASSLEGRGSGTF
TRBV15,NA,NA,TRBJ1-1,TGTGCCACCAGCAGAGTGGCCAACACTGAAGCTTTCTTT,CATSRVANTEAFF
TRBV6-1,TRBD1,NA,TRBJ2-7,TGTGCCATCTCCCGGGACAGGGGGTACTACGAGCAGTACTTC,CAISRDRGYYEQYF
TRBV5-1,NA,NA,TRBJ1-1,TGCGCCAGCAGCTCAGAAGCTTTCAGGGCCATGAACACTGAAGCTTTCTTT,CASSSEAFRAMNTEAFF
TRBV5-1,NA,NA,TRBJ1-2,TGCGCCAGCAGCTTGGATGGGGCAGGGGTGGGCTACACCTTC,CASSLDGAGVGYTF